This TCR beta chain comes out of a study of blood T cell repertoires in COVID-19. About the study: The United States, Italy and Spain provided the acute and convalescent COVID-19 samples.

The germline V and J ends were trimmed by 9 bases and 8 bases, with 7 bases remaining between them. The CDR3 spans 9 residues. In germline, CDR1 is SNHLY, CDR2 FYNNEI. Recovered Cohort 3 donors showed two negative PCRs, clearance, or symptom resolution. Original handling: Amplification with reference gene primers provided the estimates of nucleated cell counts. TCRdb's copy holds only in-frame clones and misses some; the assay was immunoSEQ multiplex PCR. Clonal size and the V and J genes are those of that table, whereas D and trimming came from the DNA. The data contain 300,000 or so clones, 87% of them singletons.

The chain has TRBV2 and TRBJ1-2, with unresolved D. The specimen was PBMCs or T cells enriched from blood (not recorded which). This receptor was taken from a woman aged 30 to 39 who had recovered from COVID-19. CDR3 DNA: TGTGCCAGGAGAGGGGGCTACACCTTC. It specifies CARRGGYTF.